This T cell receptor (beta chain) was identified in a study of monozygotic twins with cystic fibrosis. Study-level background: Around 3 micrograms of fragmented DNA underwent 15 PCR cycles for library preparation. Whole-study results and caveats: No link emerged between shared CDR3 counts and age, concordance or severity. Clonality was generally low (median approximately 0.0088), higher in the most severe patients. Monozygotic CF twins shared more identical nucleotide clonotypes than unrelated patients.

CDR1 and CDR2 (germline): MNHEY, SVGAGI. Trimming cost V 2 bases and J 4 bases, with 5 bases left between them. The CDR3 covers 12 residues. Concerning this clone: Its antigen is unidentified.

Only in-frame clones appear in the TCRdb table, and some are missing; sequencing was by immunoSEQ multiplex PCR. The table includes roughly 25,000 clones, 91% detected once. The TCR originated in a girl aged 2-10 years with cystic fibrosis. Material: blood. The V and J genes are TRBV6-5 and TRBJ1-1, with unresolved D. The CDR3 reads CASSYAGTEAFF. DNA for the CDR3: TGTGCCAGCAGTTACGCTGGCACTGAAGCTTTCTTT.